There are a few counts of the clone carrying this T cell receptor (beta chain). Its antigen is undetermined. Using 10%, 30% or 50% RNA, naive CD8 libraries were derived from 20,000 to 1,000,000 sorted cells. The data stem from a study of molecular identifiers for immune sequencing clone quantification. This CDR3 contains 13 residues. Germline lookup yields CDR1 MNHEY and CDR2 SMNVEV (reference sequence). V was cut by 8 bases and J by 3 bases, with 14 bases left in between. MiXCR, applied by TCRdb to the PCR reads, yields one record per CDR3 protein. This table holds about 500,000 distinct CDR3 sequences, roughly a fifth found once. Study outcomes and limitations: Clonotypes surpassing 20 RNA copies contained over 98% of effector molecules, versus under 1% in naive cells.

The receptor comes from a human donor in good health. Some libraries in this study had Jurkat cell RNA spiked in. J is TRBJ2-7 and V is TRBV27; maybe TRBD2 (5 bases). Input material: naive CD8+ T cells from blood, with Jurkat cell RNA spiked in. Stated subset: FACS-sorted CD8+CD4-CCR7+CD45RA+ naive T cells. CDR3 sequence reads: CASGPGMGYEQYF. Written as DNA, the CDR3 is TGTGCCAGCGGACCGGGAATGGGCTACGAGCAGTACTTC.